One sample yielded the 11 T cell receptor beta chains listed below, sequenced in a study of cytomegalovirus exposure and HLA in healthy donors (dated by TCRdb to about 2017). The library was prepared using the immunoSEQ multiplex PCR assay. For the multiplex PCR, a mixture combining 60 forward primers for TCR Vbeta segments and 13 reverse primers for TCR Jbeta segments was used. The table was pulled from immuneACCESS by TCRdb, which kept in-frame rearrangements only. Such tables lose some clones; where checked, under half of the loss comes from unresolved V genes, and the rest has no known cause. The sample yields some 140,000 clones; around 85% were counted once. In total, the top ten clones hold 8.8% of the sample. Material: PBMCs. The receptors shown here come from a woman between 45 and 60 years old in good health and CMV-seropositive.

This clone was observed a single time. The chain has TRBV7-9 and TRBJ1-1; 7 nucleotides line up with TRBD1. The germline CDR1 and CDR2 sequences are SEHNR and FQNEAQ (reference sequence). The CDR3 covers 15 residues. Trimming cost V 1 base and J 8 bases; bases outside gene matches: 10. The CDR3 coding sequence is TGTGCCAGCAGCTTAGTTAGAGGATCGGACAGGGAAGCTTTCTTT. Amino acids: CASSLVRGSDREAFF.

This chain uses TRBV2 with TRBJ2-2; 9 nucleotides match TRBD1. Germline-derived CDR1 and CDR2 are SNHLY and FYNNEI. V shed 6 bases and J 3 bases; nucleotides not matched to a gene: 5. CDR3 size: 15 residues. Here the CDR3 reads CASSEQGADTGELFF. In DNA, the CDR3 is TGTGCCAGCAGCGAACAGGGGGCGGACACCGGGGAGCTGTTTTTT.

The CDR3 sequence is CASALFASGEDTQYF. The CDR3 bases are TGTGCCAGCGCCCTTTTCGCTAGCGGAGAAGATACGCAGTATTTT. V gene TRBV2 combines with J gene TRBJ2-3; 7 bases match TRBD2. The length of the CDR3 is 15 residues. V shed 8 bases and J 5 bases; nucleotides not matched to a gene: 13. The germline V gene encodes CDR1 SNHLY and CDR2 FYNNEI.

Here the CDR3 DNA reads TGTGCCTGGAGTGTAAGTCTCCAAGGAGCAGATACGCAGTATTTT. This codes for CAWSVSLQGADTQYF. The V gene is TRBV30, the J gene TRBJ2-3; D ambiguous. V was pared by 0 bases and J by 4 bases, with 14 bases between. The CDR3 contains 15 residues. Germline CDR1 GTSNPN, CDR2 SVGIG (reference sequence).

The chain is built from TRBV28 and TRBJ2-7; D remains ambiguous. CDR1 and CDR2 from the germline V gene are MDHEN and SYDVKM. The CDR3 covers 12 residues. V lost 6 bases and J lost 3, with 9 bases in between. DNA for the CDR3: TGTGCCAGCAGCTCCCCTCTCTACGAGCAGTACTTC. Translated: CASSSPLYEQYF.

This clone was recorded only once. This chain uses TRBV15 with TRBJ1-5, with TRBD1 as a possible D gene (5 bases). The V gene lost 0 bases and the J gene lost 2 bases, with 11 bases spanning the gap. The V gene's germline CDR1 is LNHNV and CDR2 YYDKDF (reference sequence). The CDR3 contains 16 residues. For the CDR3, the DNA is TGTGCCACCAGCAGAGACCCAGGGAGGGGCAATCAGCCCCAGCATTTT. Its protein is CATSRDPGRGNQPQHF.

This clone has just one count. This chain links TRBV11-3 with TRBJ1-1; D not resolved. Germline-derived CDR1 and CDR2 are SGHNT and YENEEA. The germline V and J ends were trimmed by 5 bases and 4 bases, with 14 bases remaining between them. The CDR3 contains 14 residues. The chain's CDR3 is CASSPHRGGTEAFF. In nucleotides, the CDR3 is TGTGCCAGCAGCCCCCACCGGGGAGGCACTGAAGCTTTCTTT.

V is TRBV7-3 and J is TRBJ2-1, with 7 bases matching TRBD1. From germline, CDR1 is SGHTA and CDR2 FQGTGA. The CDR3 is made up of 15 amino acids. V lost 5 bases and J lost 2; bases outside the gene matches: 6. CDR3 sequence: CASSADRDPYNEQFF. The CDR3 region has the DNA TGTGCCAGCAGCGCCGACAGGGATCCCTACAATGAGCAGTTCTTC.

The chain couples TRBV11-3 to TRBJ2-5, with a possible D match to TRBD2 (6 bases). Germline V lookup: CDR1 SGHNT, CDR2 YENEEA. Trimming removed 5 bases from V and 8 bases from J, with 15 bases in between. The CDR3 has 13 residues. CDR3 DNA: TGTGCCAGCAGCCGGACTACCGAAACTACCCAGTACTTC. Its protein is CASSRTTETTQYF.

The V and J genes are TRBV5-4 and TRBJ2-7, with D perhaps matching TRBD2 (5 bases). Germline V gene data show CDR1 as SGHNT and CDR2 as YYREEE (reference sequence). The V end lost 0 bases, the J end lost 2 bases, and 9 bases lay between the germline ends. The CDR3 runs to 14 residues. CDR3 bases: TGTGCCAGCAGCTTGGAGTTGGGAGCCTACGAGCAGTACTTC. It is translated as CASSLELGAYEQYF.

This chain connects TRBV5-1 to TRBJ1-1; D possibly corresponds to TRBD1 (5 bases). Trimming removed 4 bases from V and 6 bases from J, with 10 bases in between. Germline V gene sequence: CDR1 SGHRS, CDR2 YFSETQ. This CDR3 is built from 12 residues. The DNA for the CDR3 is TGCGCCAGCAGCCCCTGGGGGGCTGAAGCTTTCTTT. Amino acids: CASSPWGAEAFF. Supplemented by reference TRBV5-1 and TRBJ1-1, the full variable domain reads KAGVTQTPRYLIKTRGQQVTLSCSPISGHRSVSWYQQTPGQGLQFLFEYFSETQRNKGNFPGRFSGRQFSNSRSEMNVSTLELGDSALYLCASSPWGAEAFFGQGTRLTVV.